This passage covers 18 T cell receptor beta chains from one sample sequenced in a study of T cells in Graves' hyperthyroidism and ophthalmopathy. From RNA transcripts, TCR beta CDR3 regions were amplified. During a first-round RT-PCR of the TCR CDR3, the HTBI primer set was used. TCRdb fed the multiplex PCR reads into MiXCR, producing one record per CDR3 protein. This sample has a few hundred thousand distinct CDR3 sequences, with about 14% found just once. Material for sequencing was blood. These receptors were taken from a woman between 35 and 50 years old with Graves' hyperthyroidism.

This clonotype was detected ten times or more. V gene TRBV13 combines with J gene TRBJ1-5; 9 bases are shared with TRBD1. The V and J ends lost 2 bases and 5 bases, in that order; junction bases with no gene match: 7. CDR1 and CDR2 (germline): PRHDT, FYEKMQ (reference sequence). This CDR3 spans 16 amino acids. This CDR3 is CASSLRTGVSDQPQHF. As DNA, the CDR3 is TGTGCCAGCAGCTTAAGGACAGGGGTTTCGGATCAGCCCCAGCATTTT.

The V and J genes are TRBV11-2 and TRBJ2-5; no firm D call. CDR1 is SGHAT and CDR2 is FQNNGV in the germline V gene. The CDR3 runs 14 residues. Trimming cost V 8 bases and J 0 bases, with 13 bases left between them. In nucleotides, the CDR3 is TGTGCCAGCGGCGCCGGCGTCTACCAAGAGACCCAGTACTTC. It specifies CASGAGVYQETQYF. Using reference TRBV11-2 and TRBJ2-5 for the parts outside the CDR3, the full variable domain is EAGVAQSPRYKIIEKRQSVAFWCNPISGHATLYWYQQILGQGPKLLIQFQNNGVVDDSQLPKDRFSAERLKGVDSTLKIQPAKLEDSAVYLCASGAGVYQETQYFGPGTRLLVL.

At least ten counts were recorded for this clonotype. The chain carries TRBV6-5 and TRBJ2-7, with 11 bases aligning to TRBD2. The CDR3 has 23 residues. Trimming took 0 bases from V and 0 from J; bases not matched to a gene: 22. Per the germline V gene, CDR1 is MNHEY and CDR2 is SVGAGI. CDR3 nucleotides: TGTGCCAGCAGTTACTCGTTTTACGTTCCGACTAGCGGGACGACCCTAAGCTCCTACGAGCAGTACTTC. Translation: CASSYSFYVPTSGTTLSSYEQYF.

This clonotype has a handful of counts. The genes are TRBV5-1 and TRBJ2-7, with D possibly being TRBD1 (6 bases). The length of the CDR3 is 13 residues. Trimming removed 3 bases at V and 3 bases at J, with 10 bases between. Germline V gives CDR1 SGHRS, CDR2 YFSETQ. The CDR3 here is CASSSGALYEQYF. The CDR3 DNA reads TGCGCCAGCAGCTCAGGGGCCCTCTACGAGCAGTACTTC. The variable domain in full, completed from reference TRBV5-1 and TRBJ2-7, reads KAGVTQTPRYLIKTRGQQVTLSCSPISGHRSVSWYQQTPGQGLQFLFEYFSETQRNKGNFPGRFSGRQFSNSRSEMNVSTLELGDSALYLCASSSGALYEQYFGPGTRLTVT.

This clonotype was counted ten times or more. This rearrangement joins TRBV12-3 or TRBV12-4 to TRBJ1-1, with D maybe TRBD1 (6 bases). V was shortened by 5 bases and J by 1 base, with 14 bases between the two germline ends. The CDR3 length is 15 residues. The CDR3: CASSHDTGRNTEAFF. The CDR3 DNA reads TGTGCCAGCAGTCATGATACAGGGAGGAACACTGAAGCTTTCTTT.

This clonotype was seen at least ten times. The chain employs TRBV28 and TRBJ2-7, with 8 nucleotides matching TRBD2. This CDR3 region has 14 residues. The germline CDR1 and CDR2 sequences are MDHEN and SYDVKM. Trimming took 7 bases from V and 0 from J; bases not matched to a gene: 5. CDR3: CASIAGTSSYEQYF. CDR3 coding DNA: TGTGCCAGCATCGCCGGGACTAGCTCCTACGAGCAGTACTTC.

This clonotype was picked up many times. This rearrangement joins TRBV28 to TRBJ2-5, with 7 bases aligning to TRBD1. Germline assignment: CDR1 MDHEN and CDR2 SYDVKM. Losses at the gene ends were 5 bases for V and 5 bases for J; bases not matched to a gene: 8. The CDR3 loop spans 14 amino acids. This chain's CDR3 is CASSPAGGSETQYF. In DNA, the CDR3 is TGTGCCAGCAGTCCGGCAGGGGGATCGGAGACCCAGTACTTC.

The V and J genes are TRBV20-1 and TRBJ2-3; 15 bases are a match to TRBD2. Germline V gene data show CDR1 as DFQATT and CDR2 as SNEGSKA (reference sequence). V lost 3 bases to trimming and J lost 1 base; unmatched junction nucleotides: 2. The CDR3 is 16 amino acids. CDR3 nucleotides: TGCAGTGCTAGCGGACTAGCGGGAGGGCGCACAGATACGCAGTATTTT. It specifies CSASGLAGGRTDTQYF.

This chain connects TRBV12-3 or TRBV12-4 to TRBJ1-2; 8 bases line up with TRBD1. V lost 5 bases, J lost 7 bases, and 6 bases stayed unmatched. This CDR3 comprises 13 residues. In nucleotides, the CDR3 is TGTGCCAGCAGTACCGGGACAGGTTTTGGCTACACCTTC. Its translation is CASSTGTGFGYTF.

This clonotype appeared a few times. The chain links TRBV25-1 to TRBJ2-7; possibly TRBD1 or TRBD2 for D (6 bases each). Germline-derived CDR1 and CDR2 are MGHDK and SYGVNS. The CDR3 runs 12 residues. Trimming shortened V by 6 bases and J by 6 bases, and 12 bases separated the two germline ends. The CDR3 DNA is TGTGCCAGCAGCAATTCGGGGGCCGAGCAGTACTTC. It yields the protein CASSNSGAEQYF.

This clonotype was found a few times. V and J are TRBV7-9 and TRBJ1-2; no firm D call. The CDR3 is 14 residues long. Trimming took off 5 bases at V and 3 bases at J, with 13 bases between the two ends. Germline-derived CDR1 and CDR2 are SEHNR and FQNEAQ (reference sequence). CDR3 amino acids: CASSPDGPHYGYTF. CDR3 DNA: TGTGCCAGCAGCCCAGACGGACCCCACTATGGCTACACCTTC.

This clonotype was seen ten or more times. The gene calls are TRBV30 and TRBJ1-4; 9 positions match TRBD1. The junction had 11 bases not matched to a gene; V was cut back by 2 bases and J by 10 bases. CDR1 GTSNPN and CDR2 SVGIG come from the germline V gene (reference sequence). CDR3 length: 15 amino acids. The CDR3, as DNA: TGTGCCTGGAGTCCCCGGGACAGGGAAATTGGAAAACTGTTTTTT. Its protein is CAWSPRDREIGKLFF.

This clonotype was recorded many times. The chain recombines TRBV20-1 with TRBJ2-3; D might be TRBD2 (5 bases). CDR3 length equals 16 residues. V was trimmed by 3 bases and J by 3 bases, leaving 19 bases between them. Germline loops: CDR1 DFQATT, CDR2 SNEGSKA (reference sequence). Here the CDR3 DNA reads TGCAGTGCTAGGGGATATACCGGGATAGTGACAGATACGCAGTATTTT. Amino acids: CSARGYTGIVTDTQYF.

This clonotype was seen a few times. The V and J genes are TRBV2 and TRBJ2-5; TRBD1 might be the D (5 bases). Germline V gives CDR1 SNHLY, CDR2 FYNNEI. The ends were cut back, 7 bases at V and 1 base at J, with 16 bases in the middle. The length of the CDR3 is 15 residues. CDR3: CASIETASPQETQYF. DNA for the CDR3: TGTGCCAGCATTGAGACAGCTTCCCCCCAAGAGACCCAGTACTTC.

This clonotype showed up just a few times. This sequence joins TRBV5-1 and TRBJ2-7; 12 nucleotides match TRBD2. The junction had 14 bases not matched to a gene; V was cut back by 4 bases and J by 3 bases. The CDR3 is made up of 18 amino acids. Germline assignment: CDR1 SGHRS and CDR2 YFSETQ. The CDR3 here is CASSPGLAGTPLVYEQYF. The DNA for the CDR3 is TGCGCCAGCAGCCCCGGACTAGCGGGGACCCCGTTGGTCTACGAGCAGTACTTC.

This clonotype has just a few counts. V usage is TRBV15 and J usage is TRBJ2-2; D gene ambiguous. The CDR3 covers 16 residues. V lost 0 bases to trimming and J lost 2 bases, with 10 bases between them. Germline V lookup: CDR1 LNHNV, CDR2 YYDKDF (reference sequence). CDR3 region: CATSRDRSPNTGELFF. CDR3 sequence (DNA): TGTGCCACCAGCAGAGATCGGAGCCCCAACACCGGGGAGCTGTTTTTT. The full variable domain, in which reference TRBV15 and TRBJ2-2 provide the parts outside the CDR3, is DAMVIQNPRYQVTQFGKPVTLSCSQTLNHNVMYWYQQKSSQAPKLLFHYYDKDFNNEADTPDNFQSRRPNTSFCFLDIRSPGLGDTAMYLCATSRDRSPNTGELFFGEGSRLTVL.

Remarks on this clonotype: A much larger clone differs from this one at a single base, so this may be a read error. This sequence joins TRBV6-1 and TRBJ2-2, with 8 bases aligning to TRBD1. Germline trimming cut 5 bases from V and 3 bases from J; bases unmatched to any gene: 8. From germline, CDR1 is MNHNS and CDR2 SASEGT. This CDR3 is 16 amino acids long. DNA for the CDR3: TGTGCCAGCAGTCGGGGACAGGTGGGGGACACCGGGGAGCTGTTTTTT. This gives the protein CASSRGQVGDTGELFF.

A few counts support this clonotype. The rearrangement joins TRBV20-1 to TRBJ2-3, with 15 bases aligning to TRBD2. This CDR3 contains 15 residues. J lost 6 bases, V lost 3 bases, and 4 bases had no gene match. Germline lookup yields CDR1 DFQATT and CDR2 SNEGSKA (reference sequence). The DNA of the CDR3 is TGCAGTGCTAGGGGACTAGCGGGGGGCCAGGATACGCAGTATTTT. The encoded protein is CSARGLAGGQDTQYF.